This T cell receptor beta chain was obtained from a study of cytomegalovirus exposure and HLA in healthy donors. The study ran its PCR with 60 Vbeta and 13 Jbeta primers. Here immunoSEQ multiplex PCR was the method, and the copy in TCRdb shows in-frame clones only, minus some. The sample contains 95,000 to 150,000 clones, over 50% of which appear only once. Per the germline V gene, CDR1 is SGHVS and CDR2 is FNYEAQ. This CDR3 contains 17 residues. Trimming removed 5 bases from V and 0 bases from J; junction bases left unmatched: 13. The V and J genes are TRBV7-6 and TRBJ2-7; 7 bases are a match to TRBD1. The origin of this receptor is a woman in her 40s in good health and CMV-seropositive. The sample comprised PBMCs. For the CDR3, the DNA is TGTGCCAGCAGCCCCGAATGGGGGACAGCCGCCTCCTACGAGCAGTACTTC. Its translation is CASSPEWGTAASYEQYF.